This T cell receptor (beta chain) was obtained from a study of shared clonotypes between healthy human individuals. At the level of the study: For every donor, three CD4 naive, three CD4 memory, two CD8 naive and one CD8 memory plates were used. Findings and limits, study-wide: Generally, naive subsets came out with larger estimated richness than memory subsets.

In the original analysis: ImmunoSEQ gave junction-only sequences without quality scores, so filtering differed. Sequenced by immunoSEQ multiplex PCR; TCRdb stores in-frame clones only, minus some. V and J calls and clone size are given by that table; D and trimming were obtained from the DNA. The data show some 2,000,000 clones, with 90% to 96% seen just once and roughly 0.13% held by the top ten. About this clone: Antigen unknown.

Germline loops: CDR1 MGHRA, CDR2 YSYEKL. V shed 5 bases and J 4 bases; nucleotides not matched to a gene: 11. The CDR3 runs to 16 residues. The clonotype originates from a man aged 18-30 years in good health. Sequencing was done on a sample of naive CD4+ T cells sorted from blood. Specified subset: CD45RA+ positively selected. V gene TRBV4-1 combines with J gene TRBJ2-1; 7 bases agree with TRBD1. DNA of the CDR3: TGCGCCAGCAGCTCCGACAGGGAACCTATATACAATGAGCAGTTCTTC. It codes for CASSSDREPIYNEQFF.